This entry lists 19 T cell receptor beta chains sequenced from one sample in a study of T cell repertoires in cytomegalovirus infection. Their antigens are not known. MiXCR, run by TCRdb on the reads, gives a single entry per CDR3 protein. The sample contains around 300,000 distinct CDR3 sequences, about 20% of which appear only once. The source was cultured PBMCs, collected from culture after CMV antigen stimulation. The receptors were gathered from a human donor in good health (CMV status not recorded). Some clones in this sample may be carry-over from other donors' samples.

The chain combines TRBV6-5 with TRBJ1-3; D remains ambiguous. The V and J ends lost 4 bases and 1 base respectively, with 5 bases between them. CDR1 MNHEY and CDR2 SVGAGI come from the germline V gene. The CDR3 is 13 amino acids. The CDR3 DNA reads TGTGCCAGCAGTTGGTCGTCTGGAAACACCATATATTTT. This sequence encodes CASSWSSGNTIYF.

This clonotype turned up a few times. The genes are TRBV2 and TRBJ2-7; a possible D gene is TRBD1 (5 bases). This CDR3 region has 12 residues. V shed 7 bases and J shed 2 bases, with 9 bases lying between them. Germline V gene lookup returns CDR1 SNHLY and CDR2 FYNNEI. CDR3: CASKTGTYEQYV. The CDR3 DNA follows: TGTGCCAGCAAAACAGGAACCTACGAGCAGTACGTC.

This clonotype appeared a few times. J is TRBJ2-1 and V is TRBV7-9; 9 bases match TRBD1. J was trimmed by 8 bases and V by 8 bases; bases with no gene match: 10. The CDR3 extends over 14 amino acids. Germline lookup yields CDR1 SEHNR and CDR2 FQNEAQ (reference sequence). This chain's CDR3 is CASHPGDRVDEQFF. The CDR3 DNA is TGTGCCAGCCATCCTGGGGACAGGGTAGATGAGCAGTTCTTC.

V and J are TRBV15 and TRBJ2-7, with D perhaps TRBD1 (5 bases). CDR1 and CDR2 from the germline V gene are LNHNV and YYDKDF (reference sequence). V was clipped by 0 bases and J by 3 bases, with 15 bases between them. This CDR3 spans 16 amino acids. The CDR3: CATSRDPYGAGYEQYF. Here the CDR3 DNA reads TGTGCCACCAGCAGAGACCCCTATGGGGCTGGCTACGAGCAGTACTTC.

The CDR3 reads CASSEVVGQATEAFF. The CDR3 bases are TGTGCCAGCAGTGAAGTGGTGGGGCAAGCCACTGAAGCTTTCTTT. This chain links TRBV2 with TRBJ1-1, with TRBD1 as a possible D gene (5 bases). The CDR3 sequence is 15 residues long. The V gene lost 1 base and the J gene lost 4 bases, with 13 bases spanning the gap. Germline-derived CDR1 and CDR2 are SNHLY and FYNNEI.

Details on this clonotype: A much larger clone lies one base from this, so it may be a read error. J is TRBJ2-5 and V is TRBV6-8; 9 positions match TRBD2. CDR3 size: 16 residues. The germline gives CDR1 MNHGY, CDR2 SAAAGT. The DNA for the CDR3 is TGTGCCAGCAGTTACTCGTTGACTAGCGGTCAAGAGTCCCAGTACTTC. This sequence encodes CASSYSLTSGQESQYF.

In this sample, this clonotype turned up a few times. The V call is TRBV7-9, the J call TRBJ2-7; 7 bases are a match to TRBD1. The CDR3 length is 14 residues. The V and J ends lost 5 bases and 2 bases, in that order; junction bases with no gene match: 6. Germline CDR1 SEHNR, CDR2 FQNEAQ (reference sequence). CDR3 bases: TGTGCCAGCAGCCCCCAGGGGGAACCCTACGAGCAGTACGTC. Encoded protein: CASSPQGEPYEQYV.

This chain links TRBV24-1 with TRBJ2-3; D call uncertain. The germline CDR1 and CDR2 sequences are KGHDR and SFDVKD. Deletions cut 4 bases from V and 4 bases from J, with 8 bases between. This CDR3 region has 13 residues. CDR3 amino acids: CATSDQVSDTQYF. The CDR3 DNA follows: TGTGCCACCAGTGACCAGGTCTCAGATACGCAGTATTTT.

This clonotype was observed many times. This chain connects TRBV7-2 to TRBJ1-1; 8 bases line up with TRBD1. The CDR3 consists of 12 residues. Germline V gives CDR1 SGHTA, CDR2 FQGNSA. Trimming took 5 bases from V and 8 from J; bases not matched to a gene: 4. CDR3 in amino acids: CASSIQGGEAFF. The CDR3 nucleotides are TGTGCCAGCAGCATACAGGGGGGGGAAGCTTTCTTT.

The rearrangement links TRBV7-2 to TRBJ2-7; TRBD1 might be the D (5 bases). The CDR3 is 12 amino acids. CDR1 and CDR2 (germline): SGHTA, FQGNSA. V lost 6 bases and J lost 2, with 8 bases in between. CDR3 in amino acids: CASSSDTYEQYF. Written as DNA, the CDR3 is TGTGCCAGCAGTTCGGACACCTACGAGCAGTACTTC. The entire variable domain, with the rest obtained from reference TRBV7-2 and TRBJ2-7, is as follows: GAGVSQSPSNKVTEKGKDVELRCDPISGHTALYWYRQSLGQGLEFLIYFQGNSAPDKSGLPSDRFSAERTGGSVSTLTIQRTQQEDSAVYLCASSSDTYEQYFGPGTRLTVT.

This sequence joins TRBV24-1 and TRBJ2-3, with D tentatively TRBD2 (5 bases). V shed 8 bases and J shed 4 bases, with 12 bases lying between them. Germline values: CDR1 KGHDR, CDR2 SFDVKD. The CDR3 has 13 residues. CDR3 DNA: TGTGCCACCAAGGCGGGCCTGTCAGATACGCAGTATTTT. Protein: CATKAGLSDTQYF.

A remark on this clonotype: The junction differs from germline at one of its ends, possibly a read error. The chain combines TRBV9 with TRBJ1-1, with no clear D. The CDR3 runs 13 residues. Germline V gene lookup returns CDR1 SGDLS and CDR2 YYNGEE. The CDR3 loop reads CSSSPGWSTEAFF. Written as DNA, the CDR3 is TGTTCCAGCAGCCCGGGTTGGAGCACTGAAGCTTTCTTT.

This clonotype was observed many times. The DNA of the CDR3 is TGTGCCAGCAGTGAACGCGAACTACAGGGGAGAGAAGCTTTCTTT. Its translation: CASSERELQGREAFF. The rearrangement joins TRBV12-3 or TRBV12-4 to TRBJ1-1, with 7 positions matching TRBD1. This CDR3 is 15 amino acids long. The junction had 14 bases not matched to a gene; V was cut back by 5 bases and J by 8 bases.

Ten or more counts support this clonotype. The rearrangement links TRBV7-2 to TRBJ2-7; D possibly corresponds to TRBD2 (5 bases). CDR1 and CDR2 (germline): SGHTA, FQGNSA. V was shortened by 7 bases and J by 6 bases, with 10 bases between the two germline ends. The CDR3 covers 11 residues. CDR3 nucleotides: TGTGCCAGCACACGACGGGGCGAGCAGTACGTC. The encoded protein is CASTRRGEQYV.

This clonotype occurred many times. The chain uses TRBV7-9 and TRBJ2-1; TRBD2 matches at 10 bases. Germline CDR1 and CDR2: SEHNR and FQNEAQ (reference sequence). V was pared by 1 base and J by 8 bases, with 5 bases of the junction left unmatched. CDR3 length: 15 amino acids. CDR3 nucleotide sequence: TGTGCCAGCAGCTTAGGGCTAGCGGGAGACGATGAGCAGTTCTTC. It translates to CASSLGLAGDDEQFF. The complete variable domain, with remaining parts taken from reference TRBV7-9 and TRBJ2-1, reads DTGVSQNPRHKITKRGQNVTFRCDPISEHNRLYWYRQTLGQGPEFLTYFQNEAQLEKSRLLSDRFSAERPKGSFSTLEIQRTEQGDSAMYLCASSLGLAGDDEQFFGPGTRLTVL.

This clonotype was counted ten times or more. This sequence joins TRBV7-2 and TRBJ2-2, with 9 bases lining up with TRBD2. With V trimmed by 6 bases and J by 7 bases, 9 bases remained unmatched. Germline CDR1 and CDR2: SGHTA and FQGNSA. The CDR3 length is 15 residues. This CDR3 is CASRRLAALGGELFF. The DNA of the CDR3 is TGTGCCAGCAGGCGACTAGCGGCCTTAGGCGGGGAGCTGTTTTTT.

The CDR3 DNA follows: TGTGCCATCAAACGCCCGCACGAGCAGTACGTC. It translates to CAIKRPHEQYV. This rearrangement joins TRBV2 to TRBJ2-7; D unresolved. Trimming pared 10 bases from V and 5 bases from J, leaving 12 bases between. Looked up from germline, CDR1 is SNHLY and CDR2 is FYNNEI. CDR3 length equals 11 residues.

Only one count was recorded for this clonotype. The chain has TRBV19 and TRBJ2-1, with TRBD2 identical over 8 bases. CDR3 size: 15 residues. V lost 8 bases to trimming and J lost 0 bases; unmatched junction nucleotides: 6. Germline V gene sequence: CDR1 LNHDA, CDR2 SQIVND (reference sequence). The CDR3 here is CASDSGTSSYNEQFF. The CDR3 coding sequence is TGTGCCAGTGACTCCGGGACTAGCTCCTACAATGAGCAGTTCTTC. The complete variable domain, with remaining parts taken from reference TRBV19 and TRBJ2-1, reads DGGITQSPKYLFRKEGQNVTLSCEQNLNHDAMYWYRQDPGQGLRLIYYSQIVNDFQKGDIAEGYSVSREKKESFPLTVTSAQKNPTAFYLCASDSGTSSYNEQFFGPGTRLTVL.

This chain joins TRBV7-6 and TRBJ2-2; tentatively, D is TRBD1 (6 bases). With 5 bases removed from V and 6 bases from J, the gap between germline ends came to 13 bases. Germline CDR1 SGHVS, CDR2 FNYEAQ. CDR3 length: 14 amino acids. CDR3 sequence: CASSHYYRAGELFF. The CDR3 nucleotides read TGTGCCAGCAGCCATTATTACAGGGCCGGGGAGCTGTTTTTT.